The present TCR beta chain was sequenced within a study of blood T cell repertoires in COVID-19. Study overall: Acute and convalescent COVID-19 samples came from the United States, Italy and Spain. From T cells, B-cell-depleted T cells, or PBMCs came the material, which was cDNA or gDNA.

There are a few counts of this clone. V was trimmed by 6 bases and J by 2 bases, leaving 8 bases between them. The CDR3 totals 12 residues. Germline CDR1 reads MNHEY; CDR2 reads SVGAGI. In the original processing: Estimation of nucleated cell counts relied on the amplification of reference gene primers. Measured with immunoSEQ multiplex PCR; TCRdb has only the in-frame clones, and not every one. V and J calls and clone size are given by that table; D and trimming were obtained from the DNA. The sample records approximately 200,000 clones, roughly 83% being singletons. One Seattle source followed patients from active infection through their disease course.

The source material was peripheral blood. V gene TRBV6-5 combines with J gene TRBJ2-7, with no clear D. The receptor comes from a woman aged 40 to 50 with COVID-19, enrolled during active disease. CDR3 in DNA: TGTGCCAGCAGCCGACTCCCCTACGAGCAGTACTTC. It codes for CASSRLPYEQYF.